These T cell receptor beta chains were read from a single sample in a study of shared clonotypes between healthy human individuals. Using immunoSEQ multiplex PCR, the repertoire was profiled, and TCRdb retains in-frame clones only, with some absent. The sample has fewer than 200,000 clones; 65% to 80% are singletons. The sample comprised memory CD4+ T cells sorted from blood. These TCRs come from a man aged 25 to 40 in good health. The CDR3 runs from the conserved cysteine through the conserved F or W. Fields, in order: D gene, V gene, J gene, clone size, CDR3 protein, CDR3 DNA. A D gene is named only where the DNA matches it firmly. The size entry is marked missing in some rows and otherwise reads once, few, many or a size class.

D gene: TRBD2
V gene: TRBV5-1
J gene: TRBJ2-7
clone size: -
CDR3 protein: CASSPDLAGEAYF
CDR3 DNA: TGCGCCAGCAGCCCGGACCTAGCGGGAGAGGCGTACTTC

D gene: -
V gene: TRBV6-6
J gene: TRBJ1-1
clone size: few
CDR3 protein: CASSDFTGITEAFF
CDR3 DNA: TGTGCCAGCAGTGACTTCACGGGGATCACTGAAGCTTTCTTT

D gene: TRBD2
V gene: TRBV4-1
J gene: TRBJ2-2
clone size: many
CDR3 protein: CASSQTGLAGALTGELFF
CDR3 DNA: TGCGCCAGCAGCCAAACCGGACTAGCGGGAGCGTTGACCGGGGAGCTGTTTTTT

D gene: -
V gene: TRBV13
J gene: TRBJ1-1
clone size: -
CDR3 protein: CASSQAVDIRGNTEAFF
CDR3 DNA: TGTGCCAGCAGCCAAGCCGTGGACATCAGGGGTAACACTGAAGCTTTCTTT

D gene: -
V gene: TRBV28
J gene: TRBJ2-7
clone size: -
CDR3 protein: CASSFWDGTLNRYEQYF
CDR3 DNA: TGTGCCAGCAGTTTCTGGGACGGGACCCTGAATAGGTACGAGCAGTACTTC

D gene: TRBD1
V gene: TRBV7-6
J gene: TRBJ1-2
clone size: few
CDR3 protein: CASSDYRGGGYTF
CDR3 DNA: TGTGCCAGCAGCGACTACAGGGGAGGCGGCTACACCTTC

D gene: TRBD1
V gene: TRBV10-2
J gene: TRBJ1-2
clone size: -
CDR3 protein: CASKSPTGFGLGFYGYTF
CDR3 DNA: TGCGCCAGCAAGTCACCGACAGGGTTTGGATTGGGTTTCTATGGCTACACCTTC

D gene: -
V gene: TRBV7-2
J gene: TRBJ2-7
clone size: few
CDR3 protein: CASSSLPRSEQYF
CDR3 DNA: TGTGCCAGCAGCTCCCTCCCTCGGAGTGAGCAGTACTTC

D gene: -
V gene: TRBV7-2
J gene: TRBJ1-5
clone size: few
CDR3 protein: CASSLVPQEQPQHF
CDR3 DNA: TGTGCCAGCAGCTTAGTCCCCCAAGAGCAGCCCCAGCATTTT

D gene: -
V gene: TRBV19
J gene: TRBJ1-5
clone size: few
CDR3 protein: CASQQRWGNQPQHF
CDR3 DNA: TGTGCCAGCCAACAGCGCTGGGGCAATCAGCCCCAGCATTTT

D gene: TRBD1
V gene: TRBV2
J gene: TRBJ2-2
clone size: -
CDR3 protein: CASSEPPGQGAHGELFF
CDR3 DNA: TGTGCCAGCAGTGAACCGCCTGGACAGGGGGCGCACGGGGAGCTGTTTTTT

D gene: TRBD1
V gene: TRBV29-1
J gene: TRBJ2-5
clone size: few
CDR3 protein: CTAGDRDETQYF
CDR3 DNA: TGCACCGCCGGGGACAGAGACGAGACCCAGTACTTC

D gene: TRBD2
V gene: TRBV28
J gene: TRBJ2-1
clone size: once
CDR3 protein: CASSSPAREGGNEQFF
CDR3 DNA: TGTGCCAGCAGTTCCCCTGCGCGGGAGGGGGGGAATGAGCAGTTCTTC

D gene: TRBD2
V gene: TRBV2
J gene: TRBJ2-3
clone size: -
CDR3 protein: CASSETSGRGTDTQYF
CDR3 DNA: TGTGCCAGCAGTGAGACGAGCGGGAGGGGCACAGATACGCAGTATTTT

D gene: -
V gene: TRBV10-1
J gene: TRBJ1-5
clone size: many
CDR3 protein: CASSESTQPQHF
CDR3 DNA: TGCGCCAGCAGTGAGTCGACTCAGCCCCAGCATTTT

D gene: TRBD2
V gene: TRBV29-1
J gene: TRBJ2-1
clone size: -
CDR3 protein: CSVESFGLGAQFF
CDR3 DNA: TGCAGCGTTGAAAGTTTCGGACTAGGGGCGCAGTTCTTC

D gene: TRBD1
V gene: TRBV29-1
J gene: TRBJ2-3
clone size: -
CDR3 protein: CSVEWQGAGTDTQYF
CDR3 DNA: TGCAGCGTTGAATGGCAGGGGGCGGGCACAGATACGCAGTATTTT

D gene: -
V gene: TRBV5-1
J gene: TRBJ1-4
clone size: -
CDR3 protein: CASSRGTTNEKLFF
CDR3 DNA: TGCGCCAGCAGCAGGGGAACGACTAATGAAAAACTGTTTTTT

D gene: TRBD2
V gene: TRBV29-1
J gene: TRBJ2-1
clone size: few
CDR3 protein: CSVGGRAVNEQFF
CDR3 DNA: TGCAGCGTTGGCGGGAGGGCCGTCAATGAGCAGTTCTTC

D gene: -
V gene: TRBV27
J gene: TRBJ2-7
clone size: -
CDR3 protein: CASARTFPSYEQYF
CDR3 DNA: TGTGCCAGCGCTAGGACATTTCCATCCTACGAGCAGTACTTC

D gene: -
V gene: TRBV5-1
J gene: TRBJ2-5
clone size: -
CDR3 protein: CASRFHTYQETQYF
CDR3 DNA: TGCGCCAGCAGGTTTCACACGTACCAAGAGACCCAGTACTTC

D gene: -
V gene: TRBV27
J gene: TRBJ2-2
clone size: -
CDR3 protein: CASSLVLLGTGELFF
CDR3 DNA: TGTGCCAGCAGTTTAGTCCTTCTAGGCACCGGGGAGTTGTTTTTT

D gene: -
V gene: TRBV28
J gene: TRBJ2-7
clone size: many
CDR3 protein: CASTRAGSNYEQYF
CDR3 DNA: TGTGCCAGCACCCGCGCAGGGAGTAATTACGAGCAGTACTTC

D gene: -
V gene: TRBV10-3
J gene: TRBJ1-4
clone size: -
CDR3 protein: CAIQGEVNEKLFF
CDR3 DNA: TGTGCCATCCAAGGGGAGGTTAATGAAAAACTGTTTTTT

D gene: -
V gene: TRBV6-1
J gene: TRBJ1-1
clone size: -
CDR3 protein: CASSPLASNTEAFF
CDR3 DNA: TGTGCCAGCAGCCCCCTGGCCTCGAACACTGAAGCTTTCTTT

D gene: -
V gene: TRBV28
J gene: TRBJ2-7
clone size: once
CDR3 protein: CASNPDSYEQYF
CDR3 DNA: TGTGCCAGCAACCCCGACAGCTACGAGCAGTACTTC

D gene: -
V gene: TRBV7-9
J gene: TRBJ2-2
clone size: -
CDR3 protein: CASSFQRKNTGELFF
CDR3 DNA: TGTGCCAGCAGCTTCCAGAGAAAGAACACCGGGGAGCTGTTTTTT

D gene: -
V gene: TRBV5-6
J gene: TRBJ2-1
clone size: -
CDR3 protein: CALPPLHRDYNEQFF
CDR3 DNA: TGTGCCTTGCCCCCACTACACAGGGACTACAATGAGCAGTTCTTC

D gene: -
V gene: TRBV7-6
J gene: TRBJ2-7
clone size: -
CDR3 protein: CASSLLGAGYEQYF
CDR3 DNA: TGTGCCAGCAGCTTATTGGGGGCAGGCTACGAGCAGTACTTC

D gene: -
V gene: TRBV10-3
J gene: TRBJ2-5
clone size: -
CDR3 protein: CAISATRTEETQYF
CDR3 DNA: TGTGCCATCAGTGCCACCCGGACAGAAGAGACCCAGTACTTC

D gene: TRBD1
V gene: TRBV14
J gene: TRBJ1-1
clone size: -
CDR3 protein: CASSLRTGGNTEAFF
CDR3 DNA: TGTGCCAGCAGCCTTCGAACAGGGGGGAACACTGAAGCTTTCTTT

D gene: TRBD1
V gene: TRBV2
J gene: TRBJ1-1
clone size: -
CDR3 protein: CASRSLRGLEAFF
CDR3 DNA: TGTGCCAGCAGATCCCTCAGGGGGCTGGAAGCTTTCTTT

D gene: TRBD1
V gene: TRBV29-1
J gene: TRBJ2-3
clone size: -
CDR3 protein: CSVGLTRDRVTDTQYF
CDR3 DNA: TGCAGCGTTGGCCTTACCCGGGACAGGGTTACAGATACGCAGTATTTT

D gene: -
V gene: TRBV5-1
J gene: TRBJ2-7
clone size: -
CDR3 protein: CASRGLGSYEQYF
CDR3 DNA: TGCGCCAGCAGAGGATTGGGGTCCTACGAGCAGTACTTC

D gene: -
V gene: TRBV18
J gene: TRBJ2-7
clone size: few
CDR3 protein: CASSPPSGYAYEQYF
CDR3 DNA: TGTGCCAGCTCACCACCATCAGGGTACGCCTACGAGCAGTACTTC

D gene: TRBD1
V gene: TRBV6-5
J gene: TRBJ2-2
clone size: -
CDR3 protein: CASRTGTGKTGELFF
CDR3 DNA: TGTGCCAGCAGAACGGGGACAGGGAAAACCGGGGAGCTGTTTTTT

D gene: -
V gene: TRBV10-2
J gene: TRBJ2-7
clone size: -
CDR3 protein: CASSYYVGEQYF
CDR3 DNA: TGCGCCAGCAGCTACTACGTCGGCGAGCAGTACTTC

D gene: TRBD2
V gene: TRBV5-1
J gene: TRBJ2-1
clone size: -
CDR3 protein: CASSTGLASYNEQFF
CDR3 DNA: TGCGCCAGCAGCACCGGACTAGCGTCCTACAATGAGCAGTTCTTC

D gene: TRBD2
V gene: TRBV2
J gene: TRBJ2-5
clone size: few
CDR3 protein: CASSSERAGVWEETQYF
CDR3 DNA: TGTGCCAGCAGCTCAGAACGGGCGGGAGTATGGGAAGAGACCCAGTACTTC

D gene: -
V gene: TRBV27
J gene: TRBJ1-2
clone size: -
CDR3 protein: CASTLSGHYGYTF
CDR3 DNA: TGTGCCAGCACTCTATCAGGGCACTATGGCTACACCTTC

D gene: TRBD1
V gene: TRBV10-3
J gene: TRBJ2-2
clone size: few
CDR3 protein: CAISPGQFNTGELFF
CDR3 DNA: TGTGCCATCAGTCCGGGACAGTTTAACACCGGGGAGCTGTTTTTT

D gene: TRBD2
V gene: TRBV10-2
J gene: TRBJ2-1
clone size: -
CDR3 protein: CASSERFAGDSNEQFF
CDR3 DNA: TGCGCCAGCAGTGAACGATTCGCGGGAGACTCCAATGAGCAGTTCTTC